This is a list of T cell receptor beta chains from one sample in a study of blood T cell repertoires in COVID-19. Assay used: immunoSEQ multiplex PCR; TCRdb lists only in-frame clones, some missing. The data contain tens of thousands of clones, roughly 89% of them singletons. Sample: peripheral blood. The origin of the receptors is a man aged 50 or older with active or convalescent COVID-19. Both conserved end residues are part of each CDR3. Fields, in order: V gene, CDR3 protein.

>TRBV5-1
CASSYSGSSYNEQFF
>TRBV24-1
CATSDLGTGPFNQPQHF
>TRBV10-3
CASTGTGAETQYF
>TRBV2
CASRARTSDLYEQYF
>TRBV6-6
CASSPGAGANVLTF
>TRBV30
CACIRGGGYTF
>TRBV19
CASSMLDRDQPQHF
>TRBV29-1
CSVEEESGTGSYNEQFF
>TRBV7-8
CASVAGKGEADTQYF
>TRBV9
CASSSGSNTEAFF
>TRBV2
CASSEVAGGQETQYF
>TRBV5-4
CASSLGRGGVDTQYF
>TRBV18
CASSPAGRTYEQYF
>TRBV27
CASSLGDRGYEQYF
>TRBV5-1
CASSWAGGDTQYF
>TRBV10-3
CAISAKIGLAGGPYQETQYF
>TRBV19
CASSPTGRRTYEQYF
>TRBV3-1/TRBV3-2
CASSRVGANEKLFF
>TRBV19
CASSINNHRGPNEQFF
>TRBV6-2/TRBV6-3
CASSPSGQGYEQYF
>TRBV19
CASSIPREAGGTNEQFF